The TCR beta chain described here comes from a study of tumor-infiltrating lymphocytes in primary liver carcinoma. Across the study: Patients, male and female, were 30 to 69 years old.

Taking about 17-31 mg of unsorted bulk tissue, the authors co-extracted RNA and DNA. Each tumor was sampled at four poles and its centre. Concerning this clonotype: Germline is not matched at one junction end, which may reflect a read error.

Germline assignment: CDR1 SQVTM and CDR2 ANQGSEA. The CDR3 spans 14 residues. From around 520 ng of total RNA, TCR beta-specific cDNA was reverse-transcribed using a constant-region primer. ARM-PCR was slightly modified, and three nested multiplex PCR rounds with it gave rise to the TCR beta libraries. Running approximately 10 cycles apiece, the first two PCR rounds relied on TRBV1-TRBV30 forward primers together with a C-beta reverse primer. TCRdb fed the multiplex PCR reads into MiXCR, producing one record per CDR3 protein. The top ten hold around 8.8% of the sample, which has about 100,000 distinct CDR3 sequences, roughly 69% seen once.

The specimen was liver tumor tissue from sampling region 5. Noted subset: tumor region T5, tumor centre. The sequence came from an older woman with primary liver carcinoma and hepatitis B virus infection. This chain uses TRBV29-1 with TRBJ1-1; D gene ambiguous. DNA of the CDR3: TGCAACGTTGAACAATCGTGTGGAAGGACTGAAGCTTTCTTT. It yields the protein CNVEQSCGRTEAFF.